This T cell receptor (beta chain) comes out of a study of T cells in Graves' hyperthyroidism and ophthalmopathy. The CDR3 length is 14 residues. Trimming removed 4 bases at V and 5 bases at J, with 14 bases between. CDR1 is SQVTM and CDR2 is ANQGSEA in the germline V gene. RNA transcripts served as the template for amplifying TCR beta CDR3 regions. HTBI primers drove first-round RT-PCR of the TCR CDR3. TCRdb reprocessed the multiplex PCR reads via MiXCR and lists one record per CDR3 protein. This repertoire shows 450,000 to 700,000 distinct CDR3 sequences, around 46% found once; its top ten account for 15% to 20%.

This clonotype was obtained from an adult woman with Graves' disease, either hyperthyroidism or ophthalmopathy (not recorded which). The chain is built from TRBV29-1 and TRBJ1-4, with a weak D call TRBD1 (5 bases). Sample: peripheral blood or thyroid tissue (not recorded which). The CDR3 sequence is CSVATAVRNEKLFF. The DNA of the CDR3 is TGCAGCGTTGCGACAGCCGTCCGAAATGAAAAACTGTTTTTT.